This is a list of T cell receptor beta chains from one sample in a study of OX40 agonist ivuxolimab in advanced cancers. Data came from immunoSEQ multiplex PCR; TCRdb stores just in-frame clones and leaves some out. The data hold about 94,000 clones, with roughly 91% observed a single time. The specimen was CD4+ or CD8+ T cells sorted from blood, collected in a trial of the OX40 agonist ivuxolimab. These receptors were obtained from an adult with an advanced solid tumor such as melanoma, head and neck, liver or kidney cancer. CDR3s include the opening cysteine and the closing phenylalanine or tryptophan.

J gene | V gene | CDR3 protein
TRBJ1-2 | TRBV4-1 | CASSQSPTERTYGYTF
TRBJ2-4 | TRBV5-1 | CASSLPSGASKNIQYF
TRBJ1-2 | TRBV5-8 | CASSLGRGTMGYGYTF
TRBJ1-4 | TRBV4-3 | CASSKDTPTNEKLFF
TRBJ1-5 | TRBV15 | CATSRAWGGNSNQPQHF
TRBJ1-3 | TRBV9 | CASSSRTGGRGNTIYF
TRBJ2-3 | TRBV19 | CASRVDTLGDTQYF
TRBJ1-2 | TRBV6-1 | CASSVGQGYGYTF
TRBJ1-2 | TRBV6-6 | CASSQDRPLGYTF
TRBJ1-4 | TRBV4-1 | CASSQVSVNEKLFF
TRBJ1-1 | TRBV5-6 | CASSLAFLGSTEAFF
TRBJ1-2 | TRBV12-5 | CASGLGQAINYGYTF
TRBJ2-3 | TRBV7-3 | CASSPRTGGTDTQYF
TRBJ1-1 | TRBV27 | CASSSYTGRTEAFF
TRBJ1-5 | TRBV6-1 | CASSVVGSEPQHF
TRBJ2-7 | TRBV28 | CASSLSGYLYEQYF
TRBJ2-5 | TRBV6-5 | CASSVQRAETQYF
TRBJ1-5 | TRBV15 | CATSRGPGGNQPQHF
TRBJ2-3 | TRBV2 | CASRADRGGTDTQYF
TRBJ1-1 | TRBV7-3 | CASSLFGRDTEAFF
TRBJ2-3 | TRBV19 | CASSAGTSARTDTQYF
TRBJ1-1 | TRBV7-2 | CASSLQGARTEAFF
TRBJ1-1 | TRBV4-2 | CASSQAQGGKGLMNTEAFF
TRBJ2-6 | TRBV4-3 | CASSQEWSGANVLTF
TRBJ2-7 | TRBV19 | CASSRTIPSYEQYF
- | TRBV5-4 | CASSLSAGYEQYF
TRBJ1-2 | TRBV7-9 | CASSLGGAQDYGYTF
TRBJ2-1 | TRBV19 | CASSRTSGGVSYNEQFF
TRBJ1-5 | TRBV30 | CAWSHRGTGGLIRSSGQPQHF
TRBJ2-3 | TRBV30 | CAYGQGMVDTDTQYF
TRBJ2-3 | TRBV6-1 | CASSGDAGGLTDTQYF
TRBJ1-2 | TRBV4-3 | CASSPTDSFYGYTF
TRBJ2-1 | TRBV7-3 | CASSIMGQGFGNEQFF
TRBJ2-4 | TRBV4-3 | CASSQGTTVYKNIQYF
TRBJ2-1 | TRBV5-1 | CASSRSGGDYNEQFF
TRBJ1-6 | TRBV2 | CASSPGQSNNSPLHF
TRBJ1-6 | TRBV18 | CASSPWIRDGSYNSPLHF
TRBJ2-7 | TRBV7-3 | CASSPGTGVTYEQYF
TRBJ2-7 | TRBV19 | CASSTNRGRFEQYF
TRBJ1-5 | TRBV30 | CAWSVRSPAHWCQPQHF
TRBJ1-6 | TRBV7-6 | CASSSRQGGYNSPLHF
TRBJ2-3 | TRBV11-2 | CASSSLGGGAADTQYF
TRBJ2-1 | TRBV4-3 | CASSQDWSQRGFNEQFF
TRBJ2-5 | TRBV20-1 | CSAKRETQYF
TRBJ1-3 | TRBV7-2 | CASSFQRLSGNTIYF